The 8 T cell receptor beta chains in this list originate from one sample, sequenced in a study of blood T cell repertoires in COVID-19 (dated by TCRdb to the early 2020s). The library was made by the immunoSEQ multiplex PCR assay. TCRdb retrieved this table from immuneACCESS and kept in-frame rearrangements only. Not all clones are present; in checked studies, unresolved V genes account for under half, and no reason is known for the remainder. The sample records roughly 48,000 clones, around nine tenths of which are singletons. Around 15% of the sample is taken by the ten largest. What was sequenced was peripheral blood. The receptors were gathered from a human donor in a cohort sampled during active COVID-19.

The chain carries TRBV7-2 and TRBJ1-5; weak D call: TRBD1 (6 bases). There are 15 residues in the CDR3. CDR1 and CDR2 from the germline V gene are SGHTA and FQGNSA. V was pared by 5 bases and J by 7 bases, with 18 bases between. CDR3 sequence reads: CASSPAGAEGQPQHF. The CDR3 region has the DNA TGTGCCAGCAGCCCCGCGGGGGCGGAGGGACAGCCCCAGCATTTT.

The chain recombines TRBV4-2 with TRBJ2-1; possible D gene TRBD2, 7 bases. Germline V CDR1 and CDR2: LGHNA, YNFKEQ. This CDR3 is built from 17 residues. V shed 0 bases and J shed 10 bases, with 22 bases lying between them. CDR3 sequence: CASSQDQEGGLRGEQFF. The CDR3, as DNA: TGTGCCAGCAGCCAAGATCAGGAGGGGGGGTTACGGGGAGAGCAGTTCTTC.

This sequence joins TRBV7-2 and TRBJ1-4, with TRBD1 as a possible D gene (6 bases). Trimming took 1 base from V and 8 from J, leaving 17 bases between them. CDR1 and CDR2 from the germline V gene are SGHTA and FQGNSA. CDR3 size: 16 residues. In nucleotides, the CDR3 is TGTGCCAGCAGCTTAGTCGGCGTAGGGGGATACGAAAAACTGTTTTTT. Its translation: CASSLVGVGGYEKLFF.

V is TRBV10-2 and J is TRBJ2-3; TRBD1 might be the D (6 bases). CDR3 length: 14 residues. The germline gives CDR1 WSHSY, CDR2 SAAADI. Deletions cut 2 bases from V and 2 bases from J, with 8 bases between. CDR3 in DNA: TGCGCCAGCAGTGAGACGGGACACACAGATACGCAGTATTTT. Translation: CASSETGHTDTQYF.

The V and J genes are TRBV24-1 and TRBJ2-1, with 14 bases fitting TRBD2. The junction had 9 bases not matched to a gene; V was cut back by 6 bases and J by 9 bases. Germline V gene sequence: CDR1 KGHDR, CDR2 SFDVKD. This CDR3 is built from 16 residues. The CDR3 nucleotides read TGTGCCACCAGTCCCGGGACTAGCGGGGGAGTGATTGAGCAGTTCTTC. Protein product: CATSPGTSGGVIEQFF.

This clone was observed once. This chain links TRBV5-1 with TRBJ2-3, with TRBD1 identical over 7 bases. CDR3 size: 14 residues. The trim removed 7 bases at V and 1 base at J, leaving 6 bases unmatched. Germline values: CDR1 SGHRS, CDR2 YFSETQ. For the CDR3, the DNA is TGCGCCAGCGGCCCAGGACAGGGCACAGATACGCAGTATTTT. It specifies CASGPGQGTDTQYF.

The chain recombines TRBV27 with TRBJ1-4, with TRBD1 identical over 7 bases. The J segment lost 8 bases and the V segment lost 5 bases, leaving 14 bases of the junction unmatched. The CDR3 extends over 16 amino acids. CDR1 is MNHEY and CDR2 is SMNVEV in the germline V gene (reference sequence). The CDR3 reads CASSQRQGDFKEKLFF. For the CDR3, the DNA is TGTGCCAGCAGTCAAAGACAGGGAGATTTTAAGGAAAAACTGTTTTTT.

The chain links TRBV24-1 to TRBJ2-2; 8 nucleotides match TRBD1. The trim removed 4 bases at V and 13 bases at J, leaving 10 bases unmatched. CDR3 length equals 14 residues. Germline-derived CDR1 and CDR2 are KGHDR and SFDVKD. CDR3 coding DNA: TGTGCCACCAGTGACCTCGGGAGAGACAGGGGGCTGTTTTTT. Protein product: CATSDLGRDRGLFF.